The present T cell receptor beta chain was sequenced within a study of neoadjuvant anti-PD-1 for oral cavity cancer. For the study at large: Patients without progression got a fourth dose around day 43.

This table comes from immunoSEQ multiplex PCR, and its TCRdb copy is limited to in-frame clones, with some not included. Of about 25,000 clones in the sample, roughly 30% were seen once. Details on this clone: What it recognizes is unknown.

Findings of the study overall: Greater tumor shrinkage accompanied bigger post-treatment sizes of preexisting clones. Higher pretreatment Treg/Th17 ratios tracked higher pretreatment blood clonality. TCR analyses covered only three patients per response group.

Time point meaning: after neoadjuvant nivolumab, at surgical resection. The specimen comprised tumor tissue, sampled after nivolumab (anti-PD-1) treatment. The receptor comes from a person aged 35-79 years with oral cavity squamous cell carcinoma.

The CDR3: CASSPGSVLPPNTQYF. The CDR3 DNA reads TGTGCCAGCAGTCCCGGGTCCGTCTTACCGCCGAATACGCAGTATTTT. The gene calls are TRBV27 and TRBJ2-3; D gene uncertain. The length of the CDR3 is 16 residues. V was clipped by 5 bases and J by 7 bases, with 22 bases between them. In germline, CDR1 is MNHEY, CDR2 SMNVEV (reference sequence).